The 12 T cell receptor beta chains below were found in one sample sequenced in a study of early T cells in non-severe SARS-CoV-2 infection. TCRdb re-derived calls from the 5' RACE reads in MiXCR, one entry per CDR3 protein. The sample has about 55,000 distinct CDR3 sequences; around 6.6% are singletons. Source: whole blood, taken at baseline. Receptors were obtained from an adult who was a healthcare worker with PCR-confirmed SARS-CoV-2 infection or an uninfected control (not recorded which).

This clonotype showed up many times. The chain couples TRBV6-4 to TRBJ1-5; TRBD1 might be the D (5 bases). The CDR3 extends over 13 amino acids. The V and J ends lost 8 bases and 10 bases respectively, with 18 bases between them. Per the germline V gene, CDR1 is MRHNA and CDR2 is SNTAGT. The CDR3 sequence: CASAGTAISPQHF. The DNA for the CDR3 is TGTGCCAGCGCCGGGACTGCGATTTCCCCCCAGCATTTT.

This clonotype came up many times. The CDR3 here is CASSSTRVNTEAFF. The DNA of the CDR3 is TGTGCCAGCAGCTCGACCAGGGTGAACACTGAAGCTTTCTTT. The V call is TRBV4-2, the J call TRBJ1-1; TRBD1 might be the D (5 bases). The CDR3 loop spans 14 amino acids. V dropped 5 bases and J dropped 0 bases, with 10 bases sitting between them. From germline, CDR1 is LGHNA and CDR2 YNFKEQ.

This chain connects TRBV28 to TRBJ1-2; D might be TRBD1 (5 bases). This CDR3 region has 14 residues. V dropped 5 bases and J dropped 6 bases, with 16 bases sitting between them. Per the germline V gene, CDR1 is MDHEN and CDR2 is SYDVKM. The CDR3 loop is CASSIPGRHDGYTF. Here the CDR3 DNA reads TGTGCCAGCAGTATACCGGGACGGCACGATGGCTACACCTTC.

Only a few counts were recorded for this clonotype. This sequence joins TRBV7-2 and TRBJ1-1; no firm D call. In germline, CDR1 is SGHTA, CDR2 FQGNSA. V lost 3 bases to trimming and J lost 7 bases, with 15 bases between them. This CDR3 region has 14 residues. CDR3 sequence (DNA): TGTGCCAGCAGCTTCCAAGGTAGTATGGGTGAAGCTTTCTTT. Its translation: CASSFQGSMGEAFF.

The chain uses TRBV30 and TRBJ2-6; tentatively, D is TRBD1 or TRBD2 (5 bases each). Trimming took 2 bases from V and 11 from J, leaving 13 bases between them. The CDR3 sequence is 13 residues long. CDR1 is GTSNPN, CDR2 SVGIG, per germline (reference sequence). Written as DNA, the CDR3 is TGTGCCTGGAGTCGGGACCTAGAAGACGTCCTGACTTTC. Its translation: CAWSRDLEDVLTF.

In this sample, this clonotype turned up many times. V and J are TRBV2 and TRBJ2-7; the D is unclear. V lost 8 bases and J lost 0, with 11 bases in between. The CDR3 totals 13 residues. CDR1 is SNHLY, CDR2 FYNNEI, per germline. CDR3 loop: CASGQRDSYEQYF. In DNA, the CDR3 is TGTGCCAGCGGTCAAAGGGACTCCTACGAGCAGTACTTC.

This clonotype showed up just a few times. The V gene is TRBV7-9, the J gene TRBJ2-2; TRBD1 matches at 7 bases. CDR1 SEHNR and CDR2 FQNEAQ come from the germline V gene (reference sequence). The CDR3 extends over 15 amino acids. After removal of 6 bases from V and 1 base from J, the junction contained 5 bases not matched to a gene. The CDR3 DNA follows: TGTGCCAGCAGTCACCGGGACAGGAACACCGGGGAGCTGTTTTTT. Its translation is CASSHRDRNTGELFF.

The chain couples TRBV2 to TRBJ2-5; no clear D gene. The germline CDR1 and CDR2 sequences are SNHLY and FYNNEI. V was clipped by 8 bases and J by 2 bases, with 12 bases between them. The CDR3 sequence is 13 residues long. CDR3 DNA sequence: TGTGCCAGCTCCGAAGGCCGGCAAGAGACCCAGTACTTC. This gives the protein CASSEGRQETQYF.

Details on this clonotype: This may come from a read error, since a much larger clone is one base off. The chain links TRBV4-3 to TRBJ1-4; TRBD1 matches 8 bases. V dropped 2 bases and J dropped 2; count of bases not matched to a gene: 13. This CDR3 has 19 residues. Germline CDR1 is LGHNA and CDR2 is YSLEER. The CDR3 loop reads CASSQTPPLQGVTNEKLFF. In DNA form, the CDR3 reads TGCGCCAGCAGCCAAACCCCACCACTACAGGGGGTGACTAATGAAAAACTGTTTTTT.

This clonotype came up many times. V and J are TRBV27 and TRBJ2-4; D perhaps matches TRBD2 (5 bases). The V end was cut by 5 bases, the J end by 7 bases, with 21 bases between. CDR3 size: 16 residues. Germline V gives CDR1 MNHEY, CDR2 SMNVEV (reference sequence). CDR3 in DNA: TGTGCCAGCAGTAAAGTGGACGGGGAATTCGTGAACATTCAGTACTTC. Translation: CASSKVDGEFVNIQYF.

The chain uses TRBV7-2 and TRBJ2-7, with D possibly matching TRBD1 (5 bases). Trimming removed 5 bases at V and 0 bases at J, with 14 bases between. Germline CDR1 is SGHTA and CDR2 is FQGNSA. The CDR3 sequence is 15 residues long. DNA for the CDR3: TGTGCCAGCAGCCTCCAGGGTAGCAGCTCCTACGAGCAGTACTTC. It specifies CASSLQGSSSYEQYF.

V gene TRBV20-1 combines with J gene TRBJ1-2; 7 bases map to TRBD1. The CDR3 consists of 12 residues. V trimming: 0 bases; J trimming: 5 bases; junction bases outside the gene matches: 0. CDR1 DFQATT and CDR2 SNEGSKA come from the germline V gene (reference sequence). DNA for the CDR3: TGCAGTGCTAGAGACAGGGGGTATGGCTACACCTTC. It yields the protein CSARDRGYGYTF.